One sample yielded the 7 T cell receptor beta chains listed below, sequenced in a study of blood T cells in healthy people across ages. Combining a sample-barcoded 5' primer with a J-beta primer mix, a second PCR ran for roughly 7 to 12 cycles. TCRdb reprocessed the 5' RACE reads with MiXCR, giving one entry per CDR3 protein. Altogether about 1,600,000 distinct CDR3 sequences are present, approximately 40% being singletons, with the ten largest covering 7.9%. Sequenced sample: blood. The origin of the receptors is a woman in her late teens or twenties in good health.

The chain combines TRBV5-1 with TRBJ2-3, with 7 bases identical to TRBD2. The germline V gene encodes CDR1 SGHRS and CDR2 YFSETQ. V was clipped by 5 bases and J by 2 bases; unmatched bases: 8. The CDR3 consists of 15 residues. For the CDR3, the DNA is TGCGCCAGCAGTCCCAGCACTAGCGTCACAGATACGCAGTATTTT. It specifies CASSPSTSVTDTQYF.

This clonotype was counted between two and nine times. CDR3 nucleotides: TGTGCCAGCAGTTCAGCGTCTGGTGTGGAAAAACTGTTTTTT. It encodes CASSSASGVEKLFF. The rearrangement links TRBV6-6 to TRBJ1-4; unclear D gene. V lost 4 bases and J 8 bases, leaving 14 bases between the germline ends. The germline V gene encodes CDR1 MNHNY and CDR2 SVGAGI (reference sequence). The CDR3 totals 14 residues.

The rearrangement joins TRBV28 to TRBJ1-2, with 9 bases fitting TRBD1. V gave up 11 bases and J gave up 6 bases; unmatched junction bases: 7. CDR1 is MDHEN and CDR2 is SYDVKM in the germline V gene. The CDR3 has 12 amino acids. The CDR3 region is CAVGTGRDGYTF. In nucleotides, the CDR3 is TGTGCCGTAGGGACAGGGCGAGATGGCTACACCTTC.

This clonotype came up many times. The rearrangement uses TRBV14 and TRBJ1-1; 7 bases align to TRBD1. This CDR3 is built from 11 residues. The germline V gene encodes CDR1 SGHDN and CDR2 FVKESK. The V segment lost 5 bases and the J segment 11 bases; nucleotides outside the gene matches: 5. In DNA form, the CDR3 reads TGTGCCAGCAGCACAGGGGAGTACGCTTTCTTT. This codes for CASSTGEYAFF.

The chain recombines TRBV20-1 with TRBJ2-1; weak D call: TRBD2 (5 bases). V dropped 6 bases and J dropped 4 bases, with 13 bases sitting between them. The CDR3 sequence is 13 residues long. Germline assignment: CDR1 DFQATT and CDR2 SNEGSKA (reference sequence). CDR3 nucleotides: TGCAGTGCGGAAGGGCGGGTATACAATGAGCAGTTCTTC. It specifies CSAEGRVYNEQFF.

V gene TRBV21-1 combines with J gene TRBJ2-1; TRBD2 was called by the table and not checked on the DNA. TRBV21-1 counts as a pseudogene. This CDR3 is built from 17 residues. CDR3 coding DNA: TGTGCCAGCAGCAAAGGATCCGGGAAGCGGGAGTCATATGAGCAGTTCTTC. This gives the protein CASSKGSGKRESYEQFF.

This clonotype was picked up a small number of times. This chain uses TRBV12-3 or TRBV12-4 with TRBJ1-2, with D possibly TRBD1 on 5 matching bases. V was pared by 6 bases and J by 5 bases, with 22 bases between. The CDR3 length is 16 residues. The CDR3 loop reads CASSSLLSPQGYGYTF. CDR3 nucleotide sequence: TGTGCCAGCAGCTCCCTGCTTTCCCCCCAGGGATATGGCTACACCTTC.